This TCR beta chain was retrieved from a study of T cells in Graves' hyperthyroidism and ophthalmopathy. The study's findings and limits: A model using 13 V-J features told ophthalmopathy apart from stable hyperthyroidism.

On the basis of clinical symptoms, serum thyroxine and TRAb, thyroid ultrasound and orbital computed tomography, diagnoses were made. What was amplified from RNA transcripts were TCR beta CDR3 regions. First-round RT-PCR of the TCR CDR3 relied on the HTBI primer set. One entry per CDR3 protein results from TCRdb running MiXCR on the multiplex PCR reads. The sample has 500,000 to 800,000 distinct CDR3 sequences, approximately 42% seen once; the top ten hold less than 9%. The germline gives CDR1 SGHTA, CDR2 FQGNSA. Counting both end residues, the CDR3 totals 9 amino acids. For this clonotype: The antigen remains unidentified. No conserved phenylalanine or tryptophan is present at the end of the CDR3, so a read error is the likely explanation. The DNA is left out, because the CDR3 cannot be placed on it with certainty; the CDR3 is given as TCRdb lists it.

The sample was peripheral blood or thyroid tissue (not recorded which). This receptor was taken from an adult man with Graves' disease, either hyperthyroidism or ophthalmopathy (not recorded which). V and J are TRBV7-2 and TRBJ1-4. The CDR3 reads CASSQTTLV.